This TCR beta chain was captured in a study of blood T cell repertoires in COVID-19. Study context: Sources were T cells, B-cell-depleted T cells, or PBMCs; the material itself was cDNA or gDNA.

This CDR3 is built from 17 residues. Per the germline V gene, CDR1 is SEHNR and CDR2 is FQNEAQ (reference sequence). V was shortened by 0 bases and J by 0 bases, with 13 bases between the two germline ends. The table came from immunoSEQ multiplex PCR; TCRdb's copy has only in-frame clones and leaves some out. The top ten clones hold less than 6.5% of a sample with tens of thousands of clones, around 90% of them seen once. Sequencing was performed on peripheral blood. The TCR was taken from a man in his sixties with acute or convalescent COVID-19. This chain joins TRBV7-9 and TRBJ2-3, with D perhaps matching TRBD2 (5 bases). CDR3 amino acids: CASSLAIAPQSTDTQYF. The DNA of the CDR3 is TGTGCCAGCAGCTTAGCTATAGCGCCTCAAAGCACAGATACGCAGTATTTT.